The source of this T cell receptor (beta chain) is a study of blood T cell repertoires in COVID-19. At the level of the study: Sample material is recorded as cDNA or gDNA derived from T cells, B-cell-depleted T cells, or PBMCs.

The V and J ends lost 3 bases and 0 bases respectively, with 11 bases between them. Germline CDR1 is SGHTA and CDR2 is FQGTGA. The CDR3 spans 16 residues. Method: immunoSEQ multiplex PCR; TCRdb's copy keeps in-frame clones and lacks some. The sample shows roughly 120,000 clones, approximately 85% of them seen only once. The rearrangement joins TRBV7-3 to TRBJ2-2; maybe TRBD2 (8 bases). The sequence was collected from a man older than 75 with acute or convalescent COVID-19. Material for sequencing was peripheral blood. The CDR3 spells CASSFSGTANTGELFF. The DNA for the CDR3 is TGTGCCAGCAGCTTTAGCGGGACAGCGAACACCGGGGAGCTGTTTTTT.